The clone carrying this TCR beta chain appeared once. Its antigen is undetermined. The assay was run at survey level. Clones were read by immunoSEQ multiplex PCR, and TCRdb kept only the in-frame ones, dropping some. This table has about 31,000 clones, over 80% appearing once. The data originate from a study of multiple sclerosis patients with progressive multifocal leukoencephalopathy. CDR1 is SGHNT and CDR2 is YENEEA in the germline V gene. This CDR3 contains 15 residues. V shed 1 base and J shed 4 bases, with 14 bases lying between them. Study-wide results and caveats: It is unclear whether the findings reflect JC virus infection or general immunocompromise. PML-onset expanded TRB clones were detectable before and during natalizumab therapy.

The time point here: time of PML onset. After about 16 to 60 months on natalizumab, the natalizumab-treated patients developed PML. This clonotype was sampled from a middle-aged woman with progressive multifocal leukoencephalopathy. Sequenced here: PBMCs, sampled from a patient treated with natalizumab. V gene TRBV11-3 combines with J gene TRBJ2-7; a weak D match, TRBD1 (5 bases). The CDR3 nucleotides read TGTGCCAGCAGCTTAGTTGCAAGGGGCCGGTACGAGCAGTACTTC. It translates to CASSLVARGRYEQYF.